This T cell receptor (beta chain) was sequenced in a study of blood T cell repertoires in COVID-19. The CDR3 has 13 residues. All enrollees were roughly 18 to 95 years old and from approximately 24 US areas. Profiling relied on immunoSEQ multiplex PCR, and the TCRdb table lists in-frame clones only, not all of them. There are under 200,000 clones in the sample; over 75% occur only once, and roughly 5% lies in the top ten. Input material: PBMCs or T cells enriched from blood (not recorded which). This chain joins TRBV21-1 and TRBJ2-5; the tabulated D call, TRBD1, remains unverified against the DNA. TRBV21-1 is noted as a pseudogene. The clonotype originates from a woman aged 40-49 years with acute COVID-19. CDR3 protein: CAKSLQGQETQYF. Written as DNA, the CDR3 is TGTGCCAAGTCTCTACAGGGGCAAGAGACCCAGTACTTC.